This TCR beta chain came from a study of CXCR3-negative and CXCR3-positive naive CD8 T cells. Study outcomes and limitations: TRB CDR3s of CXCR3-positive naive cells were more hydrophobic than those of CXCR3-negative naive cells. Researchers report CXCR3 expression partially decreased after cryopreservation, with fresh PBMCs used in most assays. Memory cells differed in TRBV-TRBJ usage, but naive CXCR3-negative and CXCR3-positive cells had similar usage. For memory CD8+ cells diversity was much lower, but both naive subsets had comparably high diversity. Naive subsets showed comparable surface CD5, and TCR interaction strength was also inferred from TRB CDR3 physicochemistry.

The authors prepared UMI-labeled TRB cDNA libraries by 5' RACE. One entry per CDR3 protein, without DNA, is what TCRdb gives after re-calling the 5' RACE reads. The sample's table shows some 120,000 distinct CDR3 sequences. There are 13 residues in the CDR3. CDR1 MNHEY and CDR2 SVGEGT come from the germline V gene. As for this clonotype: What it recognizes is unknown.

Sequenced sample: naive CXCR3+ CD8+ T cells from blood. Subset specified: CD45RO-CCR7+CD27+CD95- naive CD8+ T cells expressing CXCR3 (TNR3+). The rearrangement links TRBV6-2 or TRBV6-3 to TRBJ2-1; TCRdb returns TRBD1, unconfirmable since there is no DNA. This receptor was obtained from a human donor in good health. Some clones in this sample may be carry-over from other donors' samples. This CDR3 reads CASGTGAYNEQFF.